This T cell receptor (beta chain) appears in the sequencing data of a study of blood T cell repertoires in COVID-19. Overall study context: PBMCs, B-cell-depleted T cells, or T cells were the source of the cDNA or gDNA that made up the material.

Original handling: Reference gene primer amplification yielded estimated nucleated cell counts. Sequencing used immunoSEQ multiplex PCR; TCRdb keeps in-frame clones, though not all of them. V and J calls plus clone size are reproduced from that table; the DNA served to infer D and trimming. The profile shows about 200,000 clones, around 90% of them singletons. Membership in each cohort depended on participant-reported clinical history. Among Cohort 3 donors, those recovered had two negative PCRs, clearance, or symptom resolution. Trimming shortened V by 0 bases and J by 1 base, and 10 bases separated the two germline ends. This CDR3 is built from 15 residues. Germline V CDR1 and CDR2: SGHRS, YFSETQ.

The chain employs TRBV5-1 and TRBJ1-2; D gene ambiguous. The sample taken for sequencing was PBMCs or T cells enriched from blood (not recorded which). The sequence was collected from a young woman who had recovered from COVID-19. The CDR3 DNA reads TGCGCCAGCAGCTTGGAGGCAGGTCTTAACTATGGCTACACCTTC. It encodes CASSLEAGLNYGYTF.